Listed below are T cell receptor beta chains from one sample, sequenced in a study of beta chain features in type 1 diabetes. The protocol was immunoSEQ multiplex PCR, while the TCRdb copy is restricted to in-frame clones and leaves out a portion. Seen here are about 150,000 clones, about a tenth observed once, and the top ten hold roughly 0.45%. The sample taken for sequencing was central memory CD4+ T cells from blood. The receptors stem from a man under 40 with type 1 diabetes. CDR3s include the opening cysteine and the closing phenylalanine or tryptophan. Fields, in order: V gene, D gene, J gene, clone size, CDR3 protein, CDR3 DNA. D genes are given only for firm matches. The size entry is marked missing in some rows and otherwise reads once, few, many or a size class.

TRBV2,-,TRBJ1-2,few,CASSEAPSQQYTF,TGTGCCAGCAGTGAAGCGCCCTCCCAACAGTACACCTTC
TRBV5-1,TRBD1,TRBJ1-5,few,CASSFGTGGYQPQHF,TGCGCCAGCAGCTTTGGGACAGGGGGTTATCAGCCCCAGCATTTT
TRBV13,TRBD1,TRBJ2-7,-,CASSSTGTGPYEQYF,TGTGCCAGCAGCTCGACCGGGACAGGACCCTACGAGCAGTACTTC
TRBV5-5,-,TRBJ1-4,few,CASSWGGSLGNEKLFF,TGTGCCAGCAGCTGGGGGGGCAGCTTGGGTAATGAAAAACTGTTTTTT
TRBV20-1,-,TRBJ1-1,-,CSARRAYEAFF,TGCAGTGCTAGGAGAGCTTATGAAGCTTTCTTT
TRBV6-4,-,TRBJ2-7,few,CASTWGRREQYF,TGTGCCAGCACCTGGGGTCGGAGGGAGCAGTACTTC
TRBV5-6,-,TRBJ2-1,few,CASSLGRREGSYNEQFF,TGTGCCAGCAGCTTGGGTCGGAGGGAAGGGTCCTACAATGAGCAGTTCTTC
TRBV7-6,TRBD2,TRBJ2-3,-,CASSRASGATDTQYF,TGTGCCAGCAGCCGCGCGAGCGGGGCCACAGATACGCAGTATTTT
TRBV7-7,TRBD2,TRBJ2-1,few,CASSLNAGGPHEQFF,TGTGCCAGCAGCTTAAACGCGGGAGGGCCGCATGAGCAGTTCTTC
TRBV2,-,TRBJ1-1,-,CASSGGALNTEAFF,TGTGCCAGCAGTGGGGGAGCCCTGAACACTGAAGCTTTCTTT
TRBV4-3,TRBD1,TRBJ1-3,many,CASSPARQGASGNTIYF,TGCGCCAGCAGCCCAGCAAGACAGGGGGCTTCTGGAAACACCATATATTTT
TRBV2,TRBD1,TRBJ1-4,-,CASSARDRATNEKLFF,TGTGCCAGCAGTGCAAGGGACAGAGCAACTAATGAAAAACTGTTTTTT
TRBV19,-,TRBJ1-1,-,CASSTWTDEAFF,TGTGCCAGTAGTACCTGGACAGATGAAGCTTTCTTT
TRBV19,TRBD1,TRBJ1-1,-,CASSNTGGNTEAFF,TGTGCCAGTAGTAATACAGGGGGGAACACTGAAGCTTTCTTT
TRBV19,TRBD2,TRBJ2-5,few,CASNAGEGQTQYF,TGTGCCAGTAACGCGGGAGAGGGGCAGACCCAGTACTTC
TRBV6-5,-,TRBJ2-7,few,CASHRVGSYEQYF,TGTGCCAGCCACAGGGTGGGCTCCTACGAGCAGTACTTC
TRBV18,-,TRBJ1-1,-,CASSPWEGSGSSEAFF,TGTGCCAGCTCACCATGGGAAGGATCGGGGTCGTCAGAAGCTTTCTTT
TRBV18,-,TRBJ1-1,few,CASSPTGGAEAFF,TGTGCCAGCTCACCAACGGGGGGGGCTGAAGCTTTCTTT
TRBV9,TRBD2,TRBJ2-1,few,CASSPGGLATYNEQFF,TGTGCCAGCAGCCCGGGGGGACTAGCGACTTACAATGAGCAGTTCTTC
TRBV4-3,-,TRBJ1-2,-,CASSQDIQYGYTF,TGCGCCAGCAGCCAAGATATTCAGTATGGCTACACCTTC
TRBV15,TRBD2,TRBJ2-1,-,CATSNLGTSGTIGNEQFF,TGTGCCACCAGCAACCTCGGGACTAGCGGGACCATCGGGAATGAGCAGTTCTTC
TRBV29-1,-,TRBJ2-7,-,CSATGVEQYF,TGCAGCGCGACGGGGGTCGAGCAGTACTTC
TRBV11-1,-,TRBJ2-6,-,CASSLRGSGANVLTF,TGTGCCAGCAGCCTCAGGGGATCCGGGGCCAACGTCCTGACTTTC
TRBV7-9,-,TRBJ2-7,-,CASSLAQGPYEQYF,TGTGCCAGCAGCTTAGCGCAGGGCCCCTACGAGCAGTACTTC
TRBV4-2,-,TRBJ2-3,few,CASSQDLVGRGTDTQYF,TGTGCCAGCAGCCAAGATTTGGTGGGGCGCGGCACAGATACGCAGTATTTT
TRBV27,TRBD1,TRBJ2-1,few,CASCYGTGSHEQFF,TGTGCCAGCTGCTACGGGACAGGGTCCCATGAGCAGTTCTTC
TRBV7-9,-,TRBJ1-2,few,CASRLRPGAYTF,TGTGCCAGCAGACTTAGGCCAGGGGCCTACACCTTC
TRBV4-3,-,TRBJ2-2,few,CASSQDPRNTGELFF,TGCGCCAGCAGCCAAGACCCCAGAAACACCGGGGAGCTGTTTTTT
TRBV5-6,-,TRBJ2-1,-,CASSILGGVVDEQFF,TGTGCCAGCTCGATTTTGGGGGGAGTTGTCGATGAGCAGTTCTTC
TRBV29-1,TRBD1,TRBJ2-7,-,CSARTGVSSYEQYF,TGCAGCGCTAGAACAGGGGTCAGCTCCTACGAGCAGTACTTC
TRBV7-9,TRBD1,TRBJ1-1,few,CASSRKQGDSEAFF,TGTGCCAGCAGCCGAAAACAGGGGGATTCTGAAGCTTTCTTT
TRBV13,TRBD1,TRBJ2-5,-,CASSSYGQGRQETQYF,TGTGCCAGCAGCAGTTACGGACAGGGGAGGCAAGAGACCCAGTACTTC
TRBV30,-,TRBJ2-5,once,CAGYRGGETQYF,TGTGCCGGGTACAGGGGGGGAGAGACCCAGTACTTC
TRBV5-4,-,TRBJ2-6,few,CASRMGGANVLTF,TGTGCCAGCAGAATGGGCGGGGCCAACGTCCTGACTTTC
TRBV20-1,-,TRBJ2-5,few,CSAVGGTQYF,TGCAGTGCCGTGGGGGGAACCCAGTACTTC
TRBV12-5,-,TRBJ1-2,few,CASGYDHRAGYTF,TGTGCTAGTGGATATGATCACAGGGCCGGCTACACCTTC
TRBV19,TRBD1,TRBJ2-1,-,CASSRWLGQGANEQFF,TGTGCCAGTAGTCGGTGGCTGGGACAGGGGGCCAATGAGCAGTTCTTC
TRBV5-1,TRBD2,TRBJ2-7,-,CASSLTSGRATTYEQYF,TGCGCCAGCAGCTTGACTAGCGGGAGGGCCACAACCTACGAGCAGTACTTC
TRBV5-1,-,TRBJ2-3,-,CASSFGDSFTDTQYF,TGCGCCAGCAGCTTTGGTGACAGCTTCACAGATACGCAGTATTTT
TRBV7-2,-,TRBJ2-1,-,CASRVGGGSEQFF,TGTGCCAGCAGAGTGGGGGGTGGTAGTGAGCAGTTCTTC
TRBV15,-,TRBJ1-1,few,CATSREFRSSEAFF,TGTGCCACCAGCAGAGAATTTAGGAGCAGTGAAGCTTTCTTT
TRBV5-1,TRBD2,TRBJ2-7,-,CASSVTPGLAGQQYF,TGCGCCAGCAGCGTGACACCGGGACTAGCGGGACAGCAGTACTTC
TRBV7-6,-,TRBJ2-5,few,CASSLGGGGTVQETQYF,TGTGCCAGCAGCTTAGGGGGTGGCGGGACAGTCCAAGAGACCCAGTACTTC
TRBV4-2,TRBD2,TRBJ2-3,-,CASSQRRAGELRTDTQYF,TGTGCCAGCAGCCAACGTCGGGCGGGAGAGCTCCGCACAGATACGCAGTATTTT
TRBV7-2,TRBD1,TRBJ2-5,few,CASILGTAQETQYF,TGTGCCAGCATTCTTGGGACAGCTCAAGAGACCCAGTACTTC
TRBV5-1,-,TRBJ2-7,few,CASSSDNSYEQYF,TGCGCCAGCAGCTCGGACAACTCCTACGAGCAGTACTTC
TRBV28,-,TRBJ1-1,-,CASMTGGTEAFF,TGTGCCAGCATGACGGGAGGCACTGAAGCTTTCTTT
TRBV15,-,TRBJ2-6,few,CATSNDRRSGANVLTF,TGTGCCACCAGCAACGACAGGCGCTCTGGGGCCAACGTCCTGACTTTC
TRBV7-9,TRBD1,TRBJ2-7,few,CASSRTPSGGYEQYF,TGTGCCAGCAGTCGAACCCCATCAGGGGGCTACGAGCAGTACTTC
TRBV19,TRBD1,TRBJ1-5,-,CASSKDRARQPQHF,TGTGCCAGTAGTAAAGACAGGGCTCGCCAGCCCCAGCATTTT
TRBV28,TRBD2,TRBJ2-7,-,CASNSPLGLRTQISYEQYF,TGTGCCAGCAACTCCCCCTTGGGACTACGAACTCAAATCTCCTACGAGCAGTACTTC
TRBV7-8,TRBD2,TRBJ2-1,-,CASSPRSSGRPQFF,TGTGCCAGCAGCCCCCGGAGTAGCGGGAGGCCCCAGTTCTTC
TRBV2,-,TRBJ2-1,-,CASKLSNEQFF,TGTGCCAGCAAGCTAAGCAATGAGCAGTTCTTC
TRBV30,-,TRBJ1-5,few,CASSYRSNQPQHF,TGTGCCAGTAGTTACCGAAGCAATCAGCCCCAGCATTTT
TRBV5-1,TRBD2,TRBJ2-4,-,CASSDSGNGNIQYF,TGCGCCAGCAGCGATAGCGGGAATGGAAACATTCAGTACTTC